This T cell receptor (beta chain) stems from a study of T cell repertoires in cytomegalovirus infection. Details on this clonotype: Its antigen is not identified.

The germline CDR1 and CDR2 sequences are SNHLY and FYNNEI. The CDR3 runs to 16 residues. Unmatched junction bases numbered 8, after V lost 7 bases and J lost 1 base. Points from the study as a whole: Dominating the ex vivo response were TCR beta clonotypes that were CMV-specific and HLA-C-restricted.

TCRdb analysed the reads with MiXCR anew, one entry per CDR3 protein. The sample yields approximately 500,000 distinct CDR3 sequences, roughly 34% seen once. The sequencing here drew on cultured PBMCs, taken from culture after CMV antigen stimulation. The sequence came from a human donor in good health (CMV status not recorded). Some clones in this sample may be carry-over from other donors' samples. J is TRBJ1-2 and V is TRBV2, with 11 bases identical to TRBD1. The CDR3 region has the DNA TGTGCCAGCATGATGGGGACAGGGGGTTTTAACTATGGCTACACCTTC. It yields the protein CASMMGTGGFNYGYTF. The full variable domain, in which reference TRBV2 and TRBJ1-2 provide the parts outside the CDR3, is EPEVTQTPSHQVTQMGQEVILRCVPISNHLYFYWYRQILGQKVEFLVSFYNNEISEKSEIFDDQFSVERPDGSNFTLKIRSTKLEDSAMYFCASMMGTGGFNYGYTFGSGTRLTVV.